These 20 T cell receptor beta chains share one sample of origin, sequenced in a study of OX40 agonist ivuxolimab in advanced cancers. TCRdb's copy holds only in-frame clones and misses some; the assay was immunoSEQ multiplex PCR. The sample lists tens of thousands of clones, around 85% occurring once. The sample in question was CD4+ or CD8+ T cells sorted from blood, obtained in a trial of the OX40 agonist ivuxolimab. The receptors here all came from an adult with an advanced solid tumor such as melanoma, head and neck, liver or kidney cancer.

This clone came up a few times. The CDR3 DNA sequence: TGCGCCAGCAGCCAGGGGGCGGTCACAGATACGCAGTATTTT. Its translation is CASSQGAVTDTQYF. The J gene is TRBJ2-3, the V gene TRBV4-1, with D possibly TRBD1 on 6 matching bases. In germline, CDR1 is MGHRA, CDR2 YSYEKL. CDR3 size: 14 residues. Between the trimmed V and J ends, which lost 3 bases and 2 bases, there was a span of 9 bases.

This chain uses TRBV28 with TRBJ2-3, with 8 bases fitting TRBD2. This CDR3 is built from 18 residues. After removal of 2 bases from V and 0 bases from J, the junction contained 10 bases not matched to a gene. Per the germline V gene, CDR1 is MDHEN and CDR2 is SYDVKM. The CDR3 protein is CASSLMVGASGSTDTQYF. The CDR3 nucleotides are TGTGCCAGCAGTTTAATGGTCGGGGCTAGCGGGAGCACAGATACGCAGTATTTT. The full variable domain, rest sourced from reference TRBV28 and TRBJ2-3, is DVKVTQSSRYLVKRTGEKVFLECVQDMDHENMFWYRQDPGLGLRLIYFSYDVKMKEKGDIPEGYSVSREKKERFSLILESASTNQTSMYLCASSLMVGASGSTDTQYFGPGTRLTVL.

J is TRBJ2-5 and V is TRBV15; D not certain. The CDR3 runs 15 residues. CDR1 is LNHNV, CDR2 YYDKDF, per germline (reference sequence). Between the trimmed V and J ends, which lost 3 bases and 3 bases, there was a span of 14 bases. The CDR3 sequence: CATSRPQTGKETQYF. CDR3 sequence (DNA): TGTGCCACCAGCAGGCCCCAAACCGGCAAAGAGACCCAGTACTTC. The full variable domain, in which reference TRBV15 and TRBJ2-5 provide the parts outside the CDR3, is DAMVIQNPRYQVTQFGKPVTLSCSQTLNHNVMYWYQQKSSQAPKLLFHYYDKDFNNEADTPDNFQSRRPNTSFCFLDIRSPGLGDTAMYLCATSRPQTGKETQYFGPGTRLLVL.

J is TRBJ2-1 and V is TRBV19; 9 bases map to TRBD2. This CDR3 has 17 residues. The V and J ends lost 3 bases and 8 bases, in that order; junction bases with no gene match: 14. Germline loops: CDR1 LNHDA, CDR2 SQIVND (reference sequence). The CDR3: CASSILGGGALVYEQFF. The CDR3 nucleotides read TGTGCCAGTAGTATCCTGGGCGGGGGGGCTTTAGTATATGAGCAGTTCTTC.

The V gene is TRBV11-3, the J gene TRBJ2-2, with no clear D. V shed 5 bases and J shed 0 bases, with 10 bases lying between them. CDR3 size: 15 residues. Germline CDR1 SGHNT, CDR2 YENEEA. This chain's CDR3 is CASSPGIANTGELFF. In DNA form, the CDR3 reads TGTGCCAGCAGCCCAGGAATCGCGAACACCGGGGAGCTGTTTTTT.

The chain has TRBV9 and TRBJ1-5; D gene ambiguous. The germline V gene encodes CDR1 SGDLS and CDR2 YYNGEE. V lost 4 bases and J lost 3, with 14 bases in between. This CDR3 has 15 amino acids. CDR3 loop: CASSPRADPNQPQHF. The CDR3 DNA reads as TGTGCCAGCAGCCCTCGGGCTGACCCCAATCAGCCCCAGCATTTT.

This sequence joins TRBV5-4 and TRBJ1-1; D uncertain. Germline values: CDR1 SGHNT, CDR2 YYREEE (reference sequence). The ends were cut back, 0 bases at V and 8 bases at J, with 8 bases in the middle. This CDR3 has 12 amino acids. CDR3 amino acids: CASSLAEGEAFF. The CDR3 DNA follows: TGTGCCAGCAGCTTGGCCGAGGGAGAAGCTTTCTTT.

The genes are TRBV14 and TRBJ2-1; D gene unclear. The germline V and J ends were trimmed by 5 bases and 10 bases, with 15 bases remaining between them. CDR1 is SGHDN and CDR2 is FVKESK in the germline V gene. The CDR3 runs to 13 residues. The CDR3 spells CASSASRLGEQFF. CDR3 nucleotide sequence: TGTGCCAGCAGCGCATCTCGTCTTGGGGAGCAGTTCTTC.

V and J are TRBV2 and TRBJ2-7, with 8 bases that match TRBD1. From germline, CDR1 is SNHLY and CDR2 FYNNEI. Unmatched junction bases numbered 19, after V lost 6 bases and J lost 0 bases. The CDR3 loop spans 19 amino acids. The CDR3 nucleotides read TGTGCCAGCAGGCAAGACAGGGGCACACAGGGGAAGAGCTCCTACGAGCAGTACTTC. It specifies CASRQDRGTQGKSSYEQYF.

The chain recombines TRBV28 with TRBJ1-4; possible D gene TRBD1, 6 bases. Germline V lookup: CDR1 MDHEN, CDR2 SYDVKM. The CDR3 sequence is 13 residues long. V was trimmed by 4 bases and J by 6 bases, leaving 9 bases between them. The CDR3 is CASSSSGDEKLFF. The DNA of the CDR3 is TGTGCCAGCAGTTCGTCAGGGGATGAAAAACTGTTTTTT.

The V gene is TRBV28, the J gene TRBJ1-2; TRBD1 matches at 7 bases. This CDR3 spans 14 amino acids. Losses at the gene ends were 2 bases for V and 5 bases for J; bases not matched to a gene: 5. Germline V gene data show CDR1 as MDHEN and CDR2 as SYDVKM. In DNA, the CDR3 is TGTGCCAGCAGTTTAGGGACAGAGACATATGGCTACACCTTC. Its translation is CASSLGTETYGYTF.

V gene TRBV11-2 combines with J gene TRBJ2-5; 14 bases fit TRBD2. V shed 5 bases, J shed 5 bases, and the junction held 4 bases outside the gene matches. CDR3 length: 15 amino acids. Looked up from germline, CDR1 is SGHAT and CDR2 is FQNNGV. The CDR3 is CASSETSGGDETQYF. The CDR3 DNA is TGTGCCAGCAGCGAGACTAGCGGGGGGGATGAGACCCAGTACTTC.

The V and J genes are TRBV7-2 and TRBJ2-3, with D possibly TRBD2 on 6 matching bases. V was trimmed by 2 bases and J by 2 bases, leaving 14 bases between them. Per the germline V gene, CDR1 is SGHTA and CDR2 is FQGNSA. The CDR3 consists of 16 residues. CDR3 amino acids: CASSLNAGRSTDTQYF. As DNA, the CDR3 is TGTGCCAGCAGCTTAAACGCGGGGCGATCCACAGATACGCAGTATTTT.

V is TRBV9 and J is TRBJ2-7; TRBD1 matches 8 bases. Germline V gene sequence: CDR1 SGDLS, CDR2 YYNGEE. J gave up 0 bases and V 3 bases, and 8 bases lay outside the gene matches. CDR3 length: 16 residues. The CDR3 here is CASSAARQGTSYEQYF. The CDR3 DNA reads as TGTGCCAGCAGCGCAGCCAGACAGGGGACCTCCTACGAGCAGTACTTC.

The chain links TRBV5-1 to TRBJ1-1; D not certain. Germline assignment: CDR1 SGHRS and CDR2 YFSETQ. The CDR3 length is 14 residues. Trimming removed 2 bases from V and 5 bases from J, with 13 bases in between. CDR3 DNA sequence: TGCGCCAGCAGCTTTTACGGTGATGATACTGAAGCTTTCTTT. Amino acids: CASSFYGDDTEAFF.

The V call is TRBV7-6, the J call TRBJ1-1; D gene uncertain. Per the germline V gene, CDR1 is SGHVS and CDR2 is FNYEAQ. The CDR3 length is 13 residues. The germline V and J ends were trimmed by 9 bases and 6 bases, with 17 bases remaining between them. CDR3 loop: CASSRQFGAEAFF. In DNA form, the CDR3 reads TGTGCCAGTAGCCGTCAGTTTGGCGCTGAAGCTTTCTTT.

The chain employs TRBV14 and TRBJ1-6; 7 bases match TRBD1. The CDR3 has 16 amino acids. CDR1 is SGHDN, CDR2 FVKESK, per germline. V was clipped by 0 bases and J by 2 bases; unmatched bases: 1. The CDR3 spells CASSQEGGAYNSPLHF. CDR3 nucleotide sequence: TGTGCCAGCAGCCAAGAAGGGGGCGCCTATAATTCACCCCTCCACTTT.

The rearrangement joins TRBV28 to TRBJ1-5; the D is unclear. V lost 7 bases and J 5 bases, leaving 12 bases between the germline ends. The CDR3 covers 13 residues. Per germline, CDR1 MDHEN and CDR2 SYDVKM. The CDR3 here is CASTRGRYQPQHF. CDR3 nucleotides: TGTGCCAGCACGCGGGGAAGATATCAGCCCCAGCATTTT. Full variable domain (outside the CDR3, taken from reference TRBV28 and TRBJ1-5): DVKVTQSSRYLVKRTGEKVFLECVQDMDHENMFWYRQDPGLGLRLIYFSYDVKMKEKGDIPEGYSVSREKKERFSLILESASTNQTSMYLCASTRGRYQPQHFGDGTRLSIL.

This clone occurred once. The rearrangement joins TRBV7-9 to TRBJ2-7, with D tentatively TRBD2 (5 bases). V was trimmed by 0 bases and J by 6 bases, leaving 9 bases between them. Germline CDR1 reads SEHNR; CDR2 reads FQNEAQ (reference sequence). This CDR3 spans 13 amino acids. The CDR3 sequence: CASSLAGEGEQYF. DNA of the CDR3: TGTGCCAGCAGCTTAGCGGGAGAGGGCGAGCAGTACTTC.

V usage is TRBV28 and J usage is TRBJ2-7; 7 bases agree with TRBD2. The V and J ends lost 5 bases and 9 bases, in that order; junction bases with no gene match: 22. Germline V gene sequence: CDR1 MDHEN, CDR2 SYDVKM. The CDR3 sequence is 17 residues long. The CDR3 nucleotides read TGTGCCAGCAGTCCCCGCGGGGGAGCGGCCTTTTCGTTCGGGCAGTACTTC. Translation gives CASSPRGGAAFSFGQYF.